These 20 T cell receptor beta chains share one sample of origin, sequenced in a study of T cell responses to AZD1222 COVID-19 vaccine. Repertoires were generated with immunoSEQ multiplex PCR, while TCRdb's copy carries only in-frame clones and drops some. Seen here are 99,000 or so clones, 70% to 90% observed once, and the top ten hold under 3%. The starting material was peripheral blood, obtained on day 0 of AZD1222 vaccination. The receptor source for this set is an adult in good health.

V is TRBV21-1 and J is TRBJ2-7; the DNA was not used to check the table's D call, TRBD1. TRBV21-1 is a pseudogene segment. The CDR3 has 15 residues. CDR3 in DNA: TGTGCCAGCAGCAAAGCTCGGGGACAGCACTACGAGCAGTACTTC. As protein: CASSKARGQHYEQYF.

This clone was detected only once. The gene calls are TRBV5-4 and TRBJ2-5; 9 bases are shared with TRBD2. The CDR3 extends over 15 amino acids. CDR1 and CDR2 (germline): SGHNT, YYREEE (reference sequence). V shed 1 base, J shed 5 bases, and the junction held 6 bases outside the gene matches. CDR3 loop: CASSLRAGGVETQYF. The CDR3 DNA follows: TGTGCCAGCAGCTTGCGAGCGGGGGGAGTGGAGACCCAGTACTTC.

The genes are TRBV3-1 (or the pseudogene TRBV3-2) and TRBJ2-7, with 10 bases fitting TRBD2. The CDR3 is 14 amino acids. Germline V gives CDR1 LGHDT, CDR2 YNNKEL (reference sequence). V shed 6 bases, J shed 5 bases, and the junction held 7 bases outside the gene matches. The CDR3 protein is CASSPSGGSDEQYF. CDR3 in DNA: TGTGCCAGCAGTCCTAGCGGGGGTTCAGACGAGCAGTACTTC.

The chain has TRBV3-1 (or the pseudogene TRBV3-2) and TRBJ2-7; 7 bases are a match to TRBD1. This CDR3 contains 14 residues. The germline gives CDR1 LGHDT, CDR2 YNNKEL (reference sequence). The junction had 3 bases not matched to a gene; V was cut back by 3 bases and J by 1 base. CDR3 bases: TGTGCCAGCAGCCAGCGCAGGGGGTCCTACGAGCAGTACTTC. As protein: CASSQRRGSYEQYF.

In this sample, this clone turned up a few times. The V gene is TRBV6-5, the J gene TRBJ2-7; D remains ambiguous. Germline V lookup: CDR1 MNHEY, CDR2 SVGAGI. Trimming stripped 6 bases from V and 0 bases from J, with 12 bases between. The CDR3 sequence is 14 residues long. CDR3 bases: TGTGCCAGCAGCCCGACTTGGGGCTCCTACGAGCAGTACTTC. This sequence encodes CASSPTWGSYEQYF.

The chain uses TRBV27 and TRBJ1-1; the D is unclear. Germline CDR1 is MNHEY and CDR2 is SMNVEV (reference sequence). Trimming took 3 bases from V and 6 from J, leaving 11 bases between them. The CDR3 runs to 13 residues. CDR3 in amino acids: CASSFSATAEAFF. In DNA form, the CDR3 reads TGTGCCAGCAGTTTTAGTGCGACTGCTGAAGCTTTCTTT.

The chain carries TRBV6-4 and TRBJ1-1, with D hard to call. The CDR3 spans 15 residues. Germline assignment: CDR1 MRHNA and CDR2 SNTAGT. The V end lost 8 bases, the J end lost 1 base, and 17 bases lay between the germline ends. The CDR3 sequence is CASSPQADGNTEAFF. The CDR3 bases are TGTGCCAGCTCCCCCCAGGCGGACGGGAACACTGAAGCTTTCTTT.

The chain employs TRBV18 and TRBJ1-1; D unclear. The CDR3 extends over 16 amino acids. Germline lookup yields CDR1 KGHSH and CDR2 LQKENI. Trimming removed 2 bases from V and 1 base from J, with 14 bases in between. The CDR3 loop reads CASSPDGSFGNTEAFF. CDR3 DNA sequence: TGTGCCAGCTCACCAGATGGGAGCTTTGGGAACACTGAAGCTTTCTTT.

The chain couples TRBV6-5 to TRBJ2-2; D gene ambiguous. V lost 4 bases and J lost 8, with 8 bases in between. CDR1 and CDR2 (germline): MNHEY, SVGAGI. The CDR3 consists of 12 residues. In DNA, the CDR3 is TGTGCCAGCAGTTTAAATCCGGGGGAGCTGTTTTTT. This translates into CASSLNPGELFF.

The CDR3 DNA sequence: TGTGCCAGCAGGACCGACGGGTACACAGATACGCAGTATTTT. Encoded protein: CASRTDGYTDTQYF. V usage is TRBV6-5 and J usage is TRBJ2-3; D is unclear. The CDR3 spans 14 residues. Trimming pared 6 bases from V and 2 bases from J, leaving 12 bases between. Germline V gene lookup returns CDR1 MNHEY and CDR2 SVGAGI.

The chain carries TRBV6-5 and TRBJ1-4; D uncertain. Looked up from germline, CDR1 is MNHEY and CDR2 is SVGAGI. The V end was cut by 2 bases, the J end by 6 bases, with 7 bases between. There are 13 residues in the CDR3. DNA for the CDR3: TGTGCCAGCAGTTACCGGCATGATGAAAAACTGTTTTTT. Protein sequence: CASSYRHDEKLFF.

V and J are TRBV29-1 and TRBJ2-1; the D is unclear. Germline V lookup: CDR1 SQVTM, CDR2 ANQGSEA. The CDR3 is 10 amino acids. Trimming took 7 bases from V and 5 from J, leaving 6 bases between them. For the CDR3, the DNA is TGCAGCGCCCAAAACAATGAGCAGTTCTTC. This sequence encodes CSAQNNEQFF.

The chain carries TRBV7-8 and TRBJ1-1; a possible D gene is TRBD1 (5 bases). Deletions cut 5 bases from V and 1 base from J, with 17 bases between. This CDR3 is built from 16 residues. The V gene's germline CDR1 is SGHVS and CDR2 FQNEAQ. For the CDR3, the DNA is TGTGCCAGCAGCCCGAGGGAGGGGATCAGGAACACTGAAGCTTTCTTT. It yields the protein CASSPREGIRNTEAFF.

This chain connects TRBV5-1 to TRBJ1-1; no reliable D call. The V and J ends lost 4 bases and 3 bases respectively, with 10 bases between them. CDR1 is SGHRS, CDR2 YFSETQ, per germline. The CDR3 has 13 amino acids. CDR3 amino acids: CASSISGYTEAFF. The CDR3 nucleotides are TGCGCCAGCAGCATTTCAGGATACACTGAAGCTTTCTTT.

J is TRBJ2-2 and V is TRBV15; TRBD2 might be the D (6 bases). This CDR3 spans 16 amino acids. V was clipped by 1 base and J by 6 bases, with 15 bases between them. Germline CDR1 reads LNHNV; CDR2 reads YYDKDF (reference sequence). This chain's CDR3 is CATSRGGGGGAGELFF. The CDR3 coding sequence is TGTGCCACCAGCAGAGGTGGGGGAGGCGGCGCCGGGGAGCTGTTTTTT.

The V and J genes are TRBV4-2 and TRBJ2-2, with TRBD2 matching 7 bases. Germline trimming cut 1 base from V and 5 bases from J; bases unmatched to any gene: 4. The CDR3 loop spans 15 amino acids. The germline V gene has CDR1 LGHNA and CDR2 YNFKEQ. The CDR3 region is CASSQGGGGTGELFF. The CDR3 DNA follows: TGTGCCAGCAGCCAAGGGGGGGGAGGTACCGGGGAGCTGTTTTTT.

The chain joins TRBV7-3 to TRBJ2-3; D is ambiguous. The germline V gene encodes CDR1 SGHTA and CDR2 FQGTGA. This CDR3 contains 13 residues. Deletions cut 4 bases from V and 4 bases from J, with 9 bases between. CDR3 nucleotide sequence: TGTGCCAGCAGCTCCGGCTCCGCAGATACGCAGTATTTT. This encodes CASSSGSADTQYF.

V is TRBV9 and J is TRBJ2-3; the match to TRBD2 covers 8 bases. After removal of 0 bases from V and 2 bases from J, the junction contained 5 bases not matched to a gene. This CDR3 has 16 residues. From germline, CDR1 is SGDLS and CDR2 YYNGEE. The CDR3: CASSVGFGGDTDTQYF. In DNA, the CDR3 is TGTGCCAGCAGCGTAGGGTTCGGGGGGGACACAGATACGCAGTATTTT.

This rearrangement joins TRBV3-1 (or the pseudogene TRBV3-2) to TRBJ1-5; tentative D call: TRBD1 (5 bases). V was clipped by 3 bases and J by 7 bases, with 13 bases between them. Germline loops: CDR1 LGHDT, CDR2 YNNKEL (reference sequence). This CDR3 is built from 14 residues. The chain's CDR3 is CASSHIRGGQPQHF. CDR3 coding DNA: TGTGCCAGCAGCCATATAAGGGGAGGACAGCCCCAGCATTTT.

This clone was seen a few times. The chain recombines TRBV11-3 with TRBJ2-7; D unresolved. The V and J ends lost 1 base and 0 bases respectively, with 7 bases between them. The germline V gene encodes CDR1 SGHNT and CDR2 YENEEA. The CDR3 is 14 residues long. The CDR3 sequence: CASSLGQDSYEQYF. In nucleotides, the CDR3 is TGTGCCAGCAGCTTAGGGCAGGACTCCTACGAGCAGTACTTC.